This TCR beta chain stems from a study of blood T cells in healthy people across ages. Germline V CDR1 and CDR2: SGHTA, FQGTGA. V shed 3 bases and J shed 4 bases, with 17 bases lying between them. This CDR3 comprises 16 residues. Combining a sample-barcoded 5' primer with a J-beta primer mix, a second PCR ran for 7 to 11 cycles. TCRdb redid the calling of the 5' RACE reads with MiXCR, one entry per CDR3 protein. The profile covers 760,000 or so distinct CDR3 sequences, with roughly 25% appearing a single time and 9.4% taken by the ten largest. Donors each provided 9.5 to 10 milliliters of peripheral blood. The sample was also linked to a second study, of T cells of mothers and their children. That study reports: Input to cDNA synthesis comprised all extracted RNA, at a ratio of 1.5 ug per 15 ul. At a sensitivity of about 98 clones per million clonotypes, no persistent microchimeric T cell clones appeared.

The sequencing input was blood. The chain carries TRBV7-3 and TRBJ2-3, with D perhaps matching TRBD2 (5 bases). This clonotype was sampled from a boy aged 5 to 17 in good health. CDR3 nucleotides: TGTGCCAGCAGCTTGGATACAGAACTAGGATCAGATACGCAGTATTTT. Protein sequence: CASSLDTELGSDTQYF.